A single sample gave rise to the 29 T cell receptor beta chains below, sequenced in a study of molecular identifiers for immune sequencing clone quantification (dated by TCRdb to the late 2010s). The library was made by PCR. Sequencing was performed on an Illumina HiSeq 4000. TCRdb itself trimmed the public reads at Q25 with fastp, ran MiXCR and retained productive beta chains. All rows with the same CDR3 protein become a single entry with the most common DNA and genes. Here the sample has 60,000 to 80,000 distinct CDR3 sequences; less than 20% occur a single time. Jointly, the top ten make up less than 2% of the sample. The specimen was naive CD8+ T cells from blood, with Jurkat cell RNA spiked in. The sample's cell subset or site label is to be understood as: FACS-sorted CD8+CD4-CCR7+CD45RA+ naive T cells. The receptors stem from a human donor in good health. Some libraries in this study had Jurkat cell RNA spiked in.

This clonotype was counted ten times or more. The rearrangement joins TRBV7-9 to TRBJ2-7; D is unclear. V dropped 5 bases and J dropped 6 bases, with 14 bases sitting between them. CDR1 is SEHNR, CDR2 FQNEAQ, per germline (reference sequence). This CDR3 spans 13 amino acids. The CDR3 DNA reads as TGTGCCAGCAGCCCTAACCCTTTGGGCGAGCAGTACTTC. Encoded protein: CASSPNPLGEQYF.

Notes on this clonotype: A much bigger clone sits one base away, suggesting this may be a read error. The chain employs TRBV5-1 and TRBJ2-5; TRBD2 might be the D (6 bases). Germline V gene data show CDR1 as SGHRS and CDR2 as YFSETQ. This CDR3 region has 15 residues. The CDR3 sequence is CASSPTTGLSETQCF. As DNA, the CDR3 is TGCGCCAGCAGCCCGACTACGGGACTCTCGGAGACCCAGTGCTTC.

In this sample, this clonotype turned up once. The chain recombines TRBV7-8 with TRBJ2-7; D perhaps matches TRBD1 (5 bases). Germline V lookup: CDR1 SGHVS, CDR2 FQNEAQ. The length of the CDR3 is 15 residues. The V end lost 5 bases, the J end lost 7 bases, and 21 bases lay between the germline ends. CDR3 region: CASSPRQSALDEQYF. The CDR3 DNA reads as TGTGCCAGCAGCCCCCGACAGTCCGCTTTAGATGAGCAGTACTTC.

Ten or more counts support this clonotype. The CDR3 protein is CSAAPLRLAGGEQYF. The CDR3, as DNA: TGCAGTGCCGCCCCTCTTAGGTTAGCGGGAGGCGAGCAGTACTTC. This chain joins TRBV20-1 and TRBJ2-7; 10 bases are shared with TRBD2. The CDR3 is made up of 15 amino acids. The V gene's germline CDR1 is DFQATT and CDR2 SNEGSKA (reference sequence). J was trimmed by 6 bases and V by 6 bases; bases with no gene match: 14.

Comments on this clonotype: This sequence may be a read error, since a much larger clone differs from it by one base. The V call is TRBV14, the J call TRBJ2-1; D not certain. The length of the CDR3 is 15 residues. V was trimmed by 1 base and J by 8 bases, leaving 15 bases between them. Germline CDR1 reads SGHDN; CDR2 reads FVKESK. CDR3 in amino acids: CASSQVWSGWDEQFF. The CDR3 DNA sequence: TGTGCCAGCAGCCAAGTGTGGAGTGGATGGGATGAGCAGTTCTTC.

In its sample, this clonotype was seen many times. The chain joins TRBV28 to TRBJ2-7; D is ambiguous. The CDR3 runs 13 residues. Deletions cut 3 bases from V and 2 bases from J, with 8 bases between. Looked up from germline, CDR1 is MDHEN and CDR2 is SYDVKM. CDR3 sequence reads: CASSFTEAYEQYF. The CDR3 nucleotides are TGTGCCAGCAGTTTCACAGAAGCCTACGAGCAGTACTTC.

CDR3 protein: CASRDQFSGDNEQFF. CDR3 DNA sequence: TGTGCCAGCAGAGACCAATTTAGCGGAGACAATGAGCAGTTCTTC. The chain is built from TRBV12-3 or TRBV12-4 and TRBJ2-1, with D maybe TRBD2 (6 bases). The CDR3 spans 15 residues. Trimming removed 6 bases from V and 5 bases from J, with 17 bases in between.

This rearrangement joins TRBV20-1 to TRBJ2-4, with D possibly called TRBD1 or TRBD2 (6 bases each). The V end was cut by 0 bases, the J end by 12 bases, with 21 bases between. The CDR3 contains 15 residues. The V gene's germline CDR1 is DFQATT and CDR2 SNEGSKA (reference sequence). CDR3 residues: CSARDHQGRRDTQYF. The CDR3 coding sequence is TGCAGTGCTAGAGATCACCAGGGTCGGAGGGACACTCAGTACTTC.

This clonotype has ten or more counts. The V and J genes are TRBV15 and TRBJ1-5; D is ambiguous. Germline V gene sequence: CDR1 LNHNV, CDR2 YYDKDF (reference sequence). CDR3 length: 15 amino acids. With 5 bases removed from V and 2 bases from J, the gap between germline ends came to 13 bases. CDR3: CATSRERTGNQPQHF. CDR3 sequence (DNA): TGTGCCACCAGCCGCGAAAGAACGGGCAATCAGCCCCAGCATTTT.

The chain couples TRBV11-2 to TRBJ2-1; D is possibly TRBD1 (6 bases). From germline, CDR1 is SGHAT and CDR2 FQNNGV. The CDR3 is 15 amino acids. Trimming stripped 6 bases from V and 7 bases from J, with 19 bases between. This CDR3 reads CASSSPLGAGNEQFF. The CDR3 DNA is TGTGCCAGCAGTTCACCCTTGGGGGCTGGTAATGAGCAGTTCTTC. The variable domain in full, with the rest retrieved from reference TRBV11-2 and TRBJ2-1, is EAGVAQSPRYKIIEKRQSVAFWCNPISGHATLYWYQQILGQGPKLLIQFQNNGVVDDSQLPKDRFSAERLKGVDSTLKIQPAKLEDSAVYLCASSSPLGAGNEQFFGPGTRLTVL.

In this sample, this clonotype turned up many times. This chain's CDR3 is CSASPGTGVGTGELFF. The CDR3, as DNA: TGCAGTGCGAGCCCCGGGACAGGGGTGGGCACCGGGGAGCTGTTTTTT. The chain carries TRBV20-1 and TRBJ2-2; TRBD1 aligns across 10 bases. CDR3 size: 16 residues. Unmatched junction bases numbered 11, after V lost 6 bases and J lost 4 bases. CDR1 is DFQATT and CDR2 is SNEGSKA in the germline V gene (reference sequence).

In this sample, this clonotype is medium-sized. The chain has TRBV25-1 and TRBJ2-6, with D possibly matching TRBD2 (5 bases). Trimming cost V 1 base and J 0 bases, with 16 bases left between them. Germline lookup yields CDR1 MGHDK and CDR2 SYGVNS. The CDR3 consists of 19 residues. The CDR3 region is CASSELYGEITSGANVLTF. The CDR3 DNA is TGTGCCAGCAGTGAATTATACGGGGAAATCACCTCTGGGGCCAACGTCCTGACTTTC. The whole variable domain, remainder taken from reference TRBV25-1 and TRBJ2-6, is EADIYQTPRYLVIGTGKKITLECSQTMGHDKMYWYQQDPGMELHLIHYSYGVNSTEKGDLSSESTVSRIRTEHFPLTLESARPSHTSQYLCASSELYGEITSGANVLTFGAGSRLTVL.

This clonotype was observed at least ten times. The V and J genes are TRBV6-5 and TRBJ1-5, with 8 positions matching TRBD1. Losses at the gene ends were 6 bases for V and 4 bases for J; bases not matched to a gene: 5. Germline loops: CDR1 MNHEY, CDR2 SVGAGI. This CDR3 has 14 amino acids. CDR3: CASSSGQENQPQHF. DNA of the CDR3: TGTGCCAGCAGCTCGGGACAGGAAAATCAGCCCCAGCATTTT.

This clonotype was recorded many times. The rearrangement joins TRBV7-9 to TRBJ2-3, with a possible D match to TRBD1 (6 bases). The V end was cut by 4 bases, the J end by 0 bases, with 14 bases between. Germline V CDR1 and CDR2: SEHNR, FQNEAQ (reference sequence). This CDR3 is built from 16 residues. In nucleotides, the CDR3 is TGTGCCAGCAGCTCCTACTCGGGACATAGCACAGATACGCAGTATTTT. Its protein product is CASSSYSGHSTDTQYF.

In this sample, this clonotype turned up many times. The chain uses TRBV4-1 and TRBJ2-7; the match to TRBD1 covers 10 bases. Per the germline V gene, CDR1 is MGHRA and CDR2 is YSYEKL. J gave up 0 bases and V 3 bases, and 8 bases lay outside the gene matches. This CDR3 is built from 17 residues. The CDR3 is CASSQVSGTGASYEQYF. The DNA for the CDR3 is TGCGCCAGCAGCCAGGTTTCCGGGACAGGGGCCTCCTACGAGCAGTACTTC.

Many counts were recorded for this clonotype. This chain links TRBV9 with TRBJ1-1; D not resolved. Germline CDR1 and CDR2: SGDLS and YYNGEE. There are 13 residues in the CDR3. Trimming cost V 0 bases and J 6 bases, with 9 bases left between them. In DNA, the CDR3 is TGTGCCAGCAGCGTAGCGACGAGACCTGAAGCTTTCTTT. Amino acids: CASSVATRPEAFF.

In its sample, this clonotype was seen many times. V is TRBV29-1 and J is TRBJ1-3, with unresolved D. The CDR3 covers 12 residues. Trimming cost V 7 bases and J 5 bases, with 12 bases left between them. The germline V gene encodes CDR1 SQVTM and CDR2 ANQGSEA. This chain's CDR3 is CSAQVPRNTIYF. Written as DNA, the CDR3 is TGCAGCGCCCAGGTCCCACGAAACACCATATATTTT.

This clonotype occurred many times. The genes are TRBV29-1 and TRBJ1-2; D is perhaps TRBD1 (6 bases). CDR1 and CDR2 from the germline V gene are SQVTM and ANQGSEA. Trimming took off 4 bases at V and 5 bases at J, with 11 bases between the two ends. CDR3 length: 12 amino acids. CDR3 region: CSVVDREYGYTF. The CDR3 DNA sequence: TGCAGCGTTGTGGACAGAGAATATGGCTACACCTTC.

This clonotype was counted ten times or more. V usage is TRBV6-5 and J usage is TRBJ2-7, with 7 positions matching TRBD2. Germline V gene sequence: CDR1 MNHEY, CDR2 SVGAGI. This CDR3 spans 13 amino acids. Trimming at V came to 2 bases and at J to 7 bases, leaving 5 bases not matched to a gene. Written as DNA, the CDR3 is TGTGCCAGCAGTTACGGGACCGGGGGGGAGCAGTACTTC. Residues: CASSYGTGGEQYF.

This clonotype showed up many times. The J gene is TRBJ1-4, the V gene TRBV27; 8 positions agree with TRBD1. The CDR3 covers 17 residues. Germline V CDR1 and CDR2: MNHEY, SMNVEV (reference sequence). The J segment lost 7 bases and the V segment lost 1 base, leaving 11 bases of the junction unmatched. CDR3 sequence: CASSLLQTDRASEKLFF. DNA of the CDR3: TGTGCCAGCAGTTTATTGCAAACGGACAGGGCAAGTGAAAAACTGTTTTTT. The variable domain in full, completed from reference TRBV27 and TRBJ1-4, reads EAQVTQNPRYLITVTGKKLTVTCSQNMNHEYMSWYRQDPGLGLRQIYYSMNVEVTDKGDVPEGYKVSRKEKRNFPLILESPSPNQTSLYFCASSLLQTDRASEKLFFGSGTQLSVL.

This clonotype was counted a few times. V usage is TRBV5-3 and J usage is TRBJ2-3; TRBD2 matches 7 bases. TRBV5-3 is sorted into the ORF group, with uncertain function. J lost 4 bases, V lost 4 bases, and 6 bases had no gene match. CDR3 length: 14 amino acids. CDR3 DNA sequence: TGTGCCAGAAGCCATGGACTAGTCTCAGATACGCAGTATTTT. Residues: CARSHGLVSDTQYF.

Ten or more counts support this clonotype. The chain links TRBV29-1 to TRBJ2-5, with 13 nucleotides matching TRBD2. The CDR3 has 17 amino acids. J lost 5 bases, V lost 0 bases, and 9 bases had no gene match. Germline V gene data show CDR1 as SQVTM and CDR2 as ANQGSEA. The CDR3 region has the DNA TGCAGCGTTGAAGATACCCCAGGACTAGCGGGAGTTGAGACCCAGTACTTC. Translation: CSVEDTPGLAGVETQYF.

This chain joins TRBV27 and TRBJ2-2, with 11 bases identical to TRBD2. Germline V gives CDR1 MNHEY, CDR2 SMNVEV (reference sequence). J gave up 15 bases and V 2 bases, and 8 bases lay outside the gene matches. This CDR3 is 14 amino acids long. CDR3 DNA sequence: TGTGCCAGCAGTTTACTAGCGGGAGGCACTTCAGTGTTTTTT. Translation gives CASSLLAGGTSVFF.

In the case of this clonotype: This sequence may be a read error, since a much larger clone differs from it by one base. This CDR3 is CASSTWTSGPETQCF. The DNA of the CDR3 is TGTGCCAGCAGCACGTGGACTAGCGGACCCGAGACCCAGTGCTTC. This chain links TRBV11-2 with TRBJ2-5, with 10 bases that match TRBD2. Germline CDR1 and CDR2: SGHAT and FQNNGV. The CDR3 extends over 15 amino acids.

As regards this clonotype: One junction end does not reproduce the germline sequence, and a read error may be involved. J is TRBJ2-1 and V is TRBV7-9; D is unresolved. The CDR3 length is 12 residues. Germline V lookup: CDR1 SEHNR, CDR2 FQNEAQ (reference sequence). In DNA form, the CDR3 reads TGTGCCAGCAGCTTGGGGTATAATGAGCAGTCCTTC. Translated: CASSLGYNEQSF.

This clonotype was counted ten times or more. The chain uses TRBV11-2 and TRBJ2-5; D remains unclear. Looked up from germline, CDR1 is SGHAT and CDR2 is FQNNGV. V was shortened by 3 bases and J by 1 base, with 0 bases between the two germline ends. The CDR3 sequence is 11 residues long. The CDR3 spells CASSFQETQYF. The CDR3 DNA reads TGTGCCAGCAGCTTCCAAGAGACCCAGTACTTC.

In its sample, this clonotype was seen many times. The gene calls are TRBV7-9 and TRBJ2-2; 13 bases line up with TRBD2. The CDR3 is 17 residues long. V lost 3 bases and J lost 6; bases outside the gene matches: 7. Germline values: CDR1 SEHNR, CDR2 FQNEAQ (reference sequence). The CDR3 coding sequence is TGTGCCAGCAGCTTTCTACTAGCGGGAGGGCCAGCCGGGGAGCTGTTTTTT. Protein: CASSFLLAGGPAGELFF.

Concerning this clonotype itself: One base away lies a much larger clone, so this may be a sequencing read error. This CDR3 is CASSLGSPTEQCF. DNA for the CDR3: TGTGCCAGCAGTTTAGGGTCCCCGACCGAGCAGTGCTTC. The chain has TRBV12-3 or TRBV12-4 and TRBJ2-7; no definite D call. This CDR3 spans 13 amino acids.

This clonotype occurred many times. This chain joins TRBV7-6 and TRBJ2-7; no reliable D call. V was shortened by 3 bases and J by 4 bases, with 10 bases between the two germline ends. This CDR3 is built from 13 residues. In germline, CDR1 is SGHVS, CDR2 FNYEAQ. CDR3 residues: CASSFRLEYEQYF. The CDR3 nucleotides are TGTGCCAGCAGCTTTCGTCTTGAGTACGAGCAGTACTTC.